Listed here is a single T cell receptor beta chain. Its antigen is as yet unknown. These data belong to a study of beta chain features in type 1 diabetes. Overall study: There were 95 million to 110 million sorted cells examined across all samples. The study's findings and limits: Shortening of TCRB CDR3s, moderate but significant, appeared in all four CD4+ subsets of Type 1 diabetes patients. More deletions and fewer insertions at VDJ junctions were found in patients with type 1 diabetes. In the patient group, naive, central memory and Treg TCRB repertoires seemed more alike than in the healthy donor group.

CDR1 is SQVTM and CDR2 is ANQGSEA in the germline V gene. The length of the CDR3 is 16 residues. Losses at the gene ends were 8 bases for V and 1 base for J; bases not matched to a gene: 15. The purity of all sorted populations exceeded 98%. cDNA synthesis used the whole RNA isolate, giving expressed TCRB sequences. Sequenced by immunoSEQ multiplex PCR; TCRdb stores in-frame clones only, minus some. The table shows roughly 280,000 clones, with approximately 25% occurring only once. The gene calls are TRBV29-1 and TRBJ2-5; 8 bases are a match to TRBD1. The sequenced sample was naive CD4+ T cells from blood. The sequence came from a woman in her twenties or thirties with type 1 diabetes. In DNA, the CDR3 is TGCAGCCCCTTTACGTCCGGGACAGGTCCCCAAGAGACCCAGTACTTC. Amino acid sequence: CSPFTSGTGPQETQYF.